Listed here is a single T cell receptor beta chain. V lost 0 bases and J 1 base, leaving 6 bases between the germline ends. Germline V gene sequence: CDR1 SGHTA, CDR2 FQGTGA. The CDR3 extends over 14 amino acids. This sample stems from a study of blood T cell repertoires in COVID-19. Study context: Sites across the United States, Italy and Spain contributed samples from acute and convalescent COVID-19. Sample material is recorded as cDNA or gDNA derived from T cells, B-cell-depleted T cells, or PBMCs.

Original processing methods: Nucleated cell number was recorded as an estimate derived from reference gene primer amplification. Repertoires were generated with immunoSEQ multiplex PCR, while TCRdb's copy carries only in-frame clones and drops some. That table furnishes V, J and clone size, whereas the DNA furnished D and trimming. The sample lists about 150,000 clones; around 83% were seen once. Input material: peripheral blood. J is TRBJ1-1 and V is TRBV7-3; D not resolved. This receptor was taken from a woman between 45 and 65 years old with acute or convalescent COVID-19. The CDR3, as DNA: TGTGCCAGCAGCTTAACGTCCAGGAACACTGAAGCTTTCTTT. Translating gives CASSLTSRNTEAFF.